Listed below are T cell receptor beta chains from one sample, sequenced in a study of blood T cell repertoires in COVID-19. Sequenced by immunoSEQ multiplex PCR; TCRdb stores in-frame clones only, minus some. Of nearly 250,000 clones detected, about 82% appear once; the ten largest clones hold roughly 5.2%. The specimen sequenced was peripheral blood. The receptors were gathered from a woman of 80 years or more with COVID-19, enrolled during active disease. Each CDR3 is given with its conserved first and last residue. The order of the fields is V gene, clone size, D gene, J gene, CDR3 protein, CDR3 DNA. The D gene is left open where the match is weak. Some rows mark clone size as missing; the rest say once, few, many or name a class of expanded clone.

TRBV19,.,.,TRBJ1-2,CASSRDIERYGYTF,TGTGCCAGTAGTAGGGACATAGAACGCTATGGCTACACCTTC
TRBV10-3,.,.,TRBJ1-1,CAISEVSGSTEAFF,TGTGCCATCAGTGAAGTAAGCGGCTCCACTGAAGCTTTCTTT
TRBV11-2,.,.,TRBJ2-2,CASSLGGGNTGELFF,TGTGCCAGCAGCTTAGGAGGGGGTAACACCGGGGAGCTGTTTTTT
TRBV5-4,.,.,TRBJ2-2,CASSLGAGPGAGELFF,TGTGCCAGCAGCTTGGGGGCGGGCCCCGGGGCCGGGGAGCTGTTTTTT
TRBV3-1/TRBV3-2,.,TRBD1,TRBJ1-2,CASSQGQGRGYTF,TGTGCCAGCAGCCAAGGACAGGGGAGAGGCTACACCTTC
TRBV2,few,.,TRBJ1-1,CASSEAGGNTEAFF,TGTGCCAGCAGTGAAGCGGGGGGGAACACTGAAGCTTTCTTT
TRBV5-1,.,.,TRBJ2-3,CASSLAAGSDTQYF,TGCGCCAGCAGCTTGGCGGCAGGCTCAGATACGCAGTATTTT
TRBV2,.,TRBD1,TRBJ2-7,CASSSGTGYEQYF,TGTGCCAGCAGTTCCGGGACAGGTTACGAGCAGTACTTC
TRBV7-6,.,TRBD2,TRBJ2-1,CASSLGLAGYNEQFF,TGTGCCAGCAGCTTAGGACTAGCGGGGTACAATGAGCAGTTCTTC
TRBV5-3,.,TRBD1,TRBJ1-5,CARSFHRQGPNQPQHF,TGTGCCAGAAGCTTTCACCGACAGGGGCCCAATCAGCCCCAGCATTTT
TRBV6-6,.,TRBD1,TRBJ1-2,CASFRGTNYGYTF,TGTGCCAGCTTCAGGGGGACTAACTATGGCTACACCTTC